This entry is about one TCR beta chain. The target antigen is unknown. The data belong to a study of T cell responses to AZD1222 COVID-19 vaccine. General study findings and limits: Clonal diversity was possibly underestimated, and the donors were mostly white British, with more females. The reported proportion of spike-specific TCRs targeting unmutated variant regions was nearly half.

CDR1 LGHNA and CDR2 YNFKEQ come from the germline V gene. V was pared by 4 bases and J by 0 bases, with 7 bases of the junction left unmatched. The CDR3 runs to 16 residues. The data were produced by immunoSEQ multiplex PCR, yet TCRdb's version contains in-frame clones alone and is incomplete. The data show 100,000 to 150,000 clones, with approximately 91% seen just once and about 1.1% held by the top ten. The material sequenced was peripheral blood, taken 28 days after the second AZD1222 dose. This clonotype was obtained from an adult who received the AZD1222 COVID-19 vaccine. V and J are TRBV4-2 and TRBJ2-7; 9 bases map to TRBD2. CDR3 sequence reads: CASSLSGREGSYEQYF. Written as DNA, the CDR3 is TGTGCCAGCAGCCTAAGTGGGCGGGAGGGCTCCTACGAGCAGTACTTC.